One TCR beta chain is described in this entry. This sample stems from a study of blood T cell repertoires in COVID-19. Study-level background: COVID-19 samples collected from the United States, Italy and Spain covered acute and convalescent phases. T cells, B-cell-depleted T cells, or PBMCs provided the cDNA or gDNA that served as material.

J lost 3 bases, V lost 2 bases, and 6 bases had no gene match. CDR1 is LGHNA and CDR2 is YSLEER in the germline V gene. CDR3 length: 17 amino acids. Original analysis: How many nucleated cells were present was estimated from reference gene primer amplification. Only in-frame clones appear in the TCRdb table, and some are missing; sequencing was by immunoSEQ multiplex PCR. The V and J calls and the clone size are those of that table, but D and trimming were determined from the DNA. The table lists about 94,000 clones, around 81% of them singletons. The source of this sequence is a man aged 55 to 70 with acute or convalescent COVID-19. V gene TRBV4-3 combines with J gene TRBJ2-7; TRBD2 matches at 14 bases. The sample was peripheral blood. The CDR3 spells CASSQHGTSGRSYEQYF. CDR3 sequence (DNA): TGCGCCAGCAGCCAACACGGGACTAGCGGGAGAAGCTACGAGCAGTACTTC.